The present T cell receptor beta chain was sequenced within a study of shared clonotypes between healthy human individuals. A word on this clone: Other DNA sequences in this sample translate to the same CDR3.

Sequencing was performed with immunoSEQ multiplex PCR; in TCRdb, only in-frame clones are kept and a portion is missing. The table lists 300,000 or so clones, about 74% of them singletons. Memory CD4+ cells were the fraction left after CD45RA+ naive selection. Sample: memory CD4+ T cells sorted from blood. Documented subset: CD45RA-negative fraction. The origin of this receptor is a man aged 30 to 39 in good health.

As DNA, the CDR3 is TGTGCCACCAGCAGAGACCTGGCGGGGAACACTGAAGCTTTCTTT. Amino acid sequence: CATSRDLAGNTEAFF. The chain combines TRBV15 with TRBJ1-1, with D hard to call. The CDR3 totals 15 residues. Per the germline V gene, CDR1 is LNHNV and CDR2 is YYDKDF (reference sequence). The germline V and J ends were trimmed by 0 bases and 1 base, with 9 bases remaining between them.